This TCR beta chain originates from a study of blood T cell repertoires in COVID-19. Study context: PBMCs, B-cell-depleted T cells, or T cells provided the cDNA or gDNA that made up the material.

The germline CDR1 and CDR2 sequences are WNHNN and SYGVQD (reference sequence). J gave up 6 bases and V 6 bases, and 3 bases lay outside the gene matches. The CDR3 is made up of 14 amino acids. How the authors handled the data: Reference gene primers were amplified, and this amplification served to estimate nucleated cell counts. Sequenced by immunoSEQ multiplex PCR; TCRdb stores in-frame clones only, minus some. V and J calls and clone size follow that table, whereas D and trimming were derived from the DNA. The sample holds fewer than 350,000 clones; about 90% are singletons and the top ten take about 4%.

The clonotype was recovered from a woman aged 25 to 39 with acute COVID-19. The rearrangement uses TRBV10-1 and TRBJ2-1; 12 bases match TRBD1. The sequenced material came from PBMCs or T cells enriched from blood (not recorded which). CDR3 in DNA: TGCGCCAGCAGCCAGGGACAGGGGGCCAATGAGCAGTTCTTC. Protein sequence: CASSQGQGANEQFF.